The clone carrying this T cell receptor beta chain was observed a handful of times. Some clones are missing from TCRdb's copy, which holds only in-frame ones; the method was immunoSEQ multiplex PCR. Among over 200,000 clones, roughly 80% were seen once, and the ten largest hold approximately 5%. This record belongs to a study of blood T cell repertoires in COVID-19. Study-level background: Acute-phase and convalescent COVID-19 samples originated in the United States, Italy and Spain. In each case, the material was cDNA or gDNA derived from T cells, B-cell-depleted T cells, or PBMCs.

CDR3 size: 15 residues. V gave up 6 bases and J gave up 7 bases; unmatched junction bases: 6. Germline lookup yields CDR1 MDHEN and CDR2 SYDVKM. This clonotype originated in a human donor in a cohort sampled during active COVID-19. The sequenced sample was peripheral blood. This sequence joins TRBV28 and TRBJ2-1; 13 bases map to TRBD2. Written as DNA, the CDR3 is TGTGCCAGCAGCGAGACTAGCGGGAGGCTAAATGAGCAGTTCTTC. It translates to CASSETSGRLNEQFF.